The next 32 T cell receptor beta chains were all read from a single sample in a study of T cells after yellow fever vaccination. TCRdb ran MiXCR on the 5' RACE reads and lists one entry per CDR3 protein. The sample has under 80,000 distinct CDR3 sequences, 6.5% to 8% seen once. The sequencing here drew on CD8+ T cells sorted from PBMCs, taken 15 days after the yellow fever booster vaccination. The receptors stem from a man between 25 and 39 years old who received the YFV17D yellow fever vaccine.

This clonotype occurred many times. The chain is built from TRBV4-1 and TRBJ2-3; TRBD2 matches 12 bases. The CDR3 spans 17 residues. Unmatched junction bases numbered 7, after V lost 3 bases and J lost 3 bases. Germline V gene sequence: CDR1 MGHRA, CDR2 YSYEKL. For the CDR3, the DNA is TGCGCCAGCAGCCATGGACGACTAGCGGGGGATACAGATACGCAGTATTTT. This gives the protein CASSHGRLAGDTDTQYF.

About this clonotype: Since a much larger clone is just one base distant, this may be a read error. V is TRBV4-3 and J is TRBJ2-3; 8 bases fit TRBD2. Germline V CDR1 and CDR2: LGHNA, YSLEER. This CDR3 has 13 amino acids. As DNA, the CDR3 is TGCGCCAGCAGCCTGCGGGGGGTAGATACGCGGTATTTT. This codes for CASSLRGVDTRYF.

This clonotype was found many times. This chain connects TRBV6-1 to TRBJ2-5; D gene unclear. V dropped 6 bases and J dropped 0 bases, with 11 bases sitting between them. The germline V gene has CDR1 MNHNS and CDR2 SASEGT. This CDR3 contains 14 residues. The CDR3 reads CASSLFRYQETQYF. CDR3 coding DNA: TGTGCCAGCAGCCTCTTCCGGTACCAAGAGACCCAGTACTTC.

The table lists this clonotype with many counts. The chain employs TRBV6-1 and TRBJ1-1; D not certain. V gave up 2 bases and J gave up 10 bases, with 8 bases separating them. Germline V gene lookup returns CDR1 MNHNS and CDR2 SASEGT. This CDR3 has 11 residues. The CDR3 protein is CASSETVGAFF. The CDR3 DNA sequence: TGTGCCAGCAGTGAAACTGTAGGAGCTTTCTTT.

Ten or more counts support this clonotype. The rearrangement uses TRBV12-3 or TRBV12-4 and TRBJ1-2, with D perhaps TRBD1 (5 bases). The CDR3 runs to 11 residues. V was pared by 7 bases and J by 6 bases, with 9 bases between. DNA for the CDR3: TGTGCCAGCAAAAGGGGCAATGGCTACACCTTC. Translated, it gives CASKRGNGYTF.

The J gene is TRBJ2-2, the V gene TRBV6-4; D call uncertain. V dropped 3 bases and J dropped 2 bases, with 4 bases sitting between them. From germline, CDR1 is MRHNA and CDR2 SNTAGT. The CDR3 totals 13 residues. CDR3 in amino acids: CASSDGNTGELFF. CDR3 coding DNA: TGTGCCAGCAGTGATGGAAACACCGGGGAGCTGTTTTTT.

At least ten counts were recorded for this clonotype. J is TRBJ1-2 and V is TRBV7-2, with D perhaps matching TRBD1 (5 bases). Trimming took off 5 bases at V and 5 bases at J, with 18 bases between the two ends. Germline lookup yields CDR1 SGHTA and CDR2 FQGNSA. This CDR3 contains 15 residues. The CDR3 is CASSPTPGPLYGYTF. CDR3 nucleotide sequence: TGTGCCAGCAGCCCCACCCCGGGGCCCTTATATGGCTACACCTTC.

Many counts were recorded for this clonotype. This chain joins TRBV29-1 and TRBJ2-5, with a possible D match to TRBD1 (6 bases). Deletions cut 4 bases from V and 4 bases from J, with 16 bases between. The CDR3 loop spans 14 amino acids. Germline V CDR1 and CDR2: SQVTM, ANQGSEA. The CDR3 DNA reads as TGCAGCGTTGCCAGGGGAGAAGGCTTAGAGACCCAGTACTTC. Its protein product is CSVARGEGLETQYF.

In this sample, this clonotype turned up many times. J is TRBJ1-5 and V is TRBV10-3, with 9 bases fitting TRBD1. The CDR3 extends over 18 amino acids. Germline lookup yields CDR1 ENHRY and CDR2 SYGVKD. J lost 3 bases, V lost 4 bases, and 13 bases had no gene match. CDR3 coding DNA: TGTGCCATCAGTGTCAGCGGTCGGGACAGGGTCCCCAATCAGCCCCAGCATTTT. This translates into CAISVSGRDRVPNQPQHF.

A note on this clonotype: Since a much larger clone is just one base distant, this may be a read error. The CDR3 DNA is TGTGCCACCAGGGGGGACTCCTACAATGAGCACTTCTTC. It yields the protein CATRGDSYNEHFF. The J gene is TRBJ2-1, the V gene TRBV24-1; possibly TRBD2 for D (6 bases). The CDR3 is 13 amino acids. Germline V gene data show CDR1 as KGHDR and CDR2 as SFDVKD.

This clonotype was recorded at least ten times. The rearrangement joins TRBV29-1 to TRBJ2-1; 7 bases match TRBD2. Germline V CDR1 and CDR2: SQVTM, ANQGSEA. Trimming took 3 bases from V and 0 from J; bases not matched to a gene: 5. The length of the CDR3 is 15 residues. The CDR3 region has the DNA TGCAGCGTTGAGACACTAGCGAGCTCCTACAATGAGCAGTTCTTC. Residues: CSVETLASSYNEQFF.

This clonotype was counted at least ten times. The chain carries TRBV19 and TRBJ2-1, with TRBD2 matching 8 bases. The trim removed 7 bases at V and 0 bases at J, leaving 8 bases unmatched. The CDR3 contains 16 residues. The germline gives CDR1 LNHDA, CDR2 SQIVND (reference sequence). The CDR3 region is CASNPLAGSSYNEQFF. CDR3 in DNA: TGTGCCAGTAATCCTTTAGCGGGGAGCTCCTACAATGAGCAGTTCTTC.

There are many counts of this clonotype. The chain joins TRBV29-1 to TRBJ2-5; D remains unclear. V was trimmed by 0 bases and J by 7 bases, leaving 6 bases between them. CDR3 length: 11 amino acids. Germline CDR1 reads SQVTM; CDR2 reads ANQGSEA. DNA of the CDR3: TGCAGCGTTGAAGATCGGAGGACCCAGTACTTC. Encoded protein: CSVEDRRTQYF.

The table lists this clonotype with many counts. V is TRBV6-2 or TRBV6-3 and J is TRBJ2-7, with TRBD2 matching 16 bases. V shed 5 bases and J 12 bases; nucleotides not matched to a gene: 10. This CDR3 comprises 15 residues. Germline-derived CDR1 and CDR2 are MNHEY and SVGEGT. CDR3 in DNA: TGTGCCAGCAGTCGCCTTGGGACTAGCGGGAGGGCCTGGTACTTC. It specifies CASSRLGTSGRAWYF.

For this clonotype: A much larger clone differs from this one at a single base, so this may be a read error. The rearrangement links TRBV11-2 to TRBJ1-4; TRBD1 might be the D (5 bases). Germline CDR1 reads SGHAT; CDR2 reads FQNNGV. The CDR3 contains 15 residues. The V gene lost 5 bases and the J gene lost 7 bases, with 17 bases spanning the gap. The DNA of the CDR3 is TGTGCCAGCAGCCCGTATCCGGACGGGGGTGAAAAACTGTTTTTT. Its protein is CASSPYPDGGEKLFF.

This clonotype has at least ten counts. This rearrangement joins TRBV12-3 or TRBV12-4 to TRBJ1-2; tentatively, D is TRBD1 (6 bases). The CDR3 is 13 amino acids. Between the trimmed V and J ends, which lost 1 base and 4 bases, there was a span of 7 bases. The CDR3: CASSLGGAYGYTF. The DNA of the CDR3 is TGTGCCAGCAGTTTAGGGGGGGCCTATGGCTACACCTTC.

This clonotype was picked up many times. CDR3 sequence (DNA): TGTGCCAGCAGTGAAAGACAGGGGGTTACCGGGGAGCTGTTTTTT. Translating it yields CASSERQGVTGELFF. The gene calls are TRBV6-4 and TRBJ2-2; TRBD1 agrees at 9 bases. This CDR3 has 15 amino acids. The germline gives CDR1 MRHNA, CDR2 SNTAGT. Trimming at V came to 3 bases and at J to 5 bases, leaving 4 bases not matched to a gene.

This clonotype has at least ten counts. The chain combines TRBV4-3 with TRBJ2-7; D gene unclear. The CDR3 spans 15 residues. Germline CDR1 is LGHNA and CDR2 is YSLEER. V lost 4 bases and J lost 2, with 15 bases in between. CDR3 residues: CASSPSYLGAYEQYF. In DNA, the CDR3 is TGCGCCAGCAGCCCATCCTATCTTGGGGCCTACGAGCAGTACTTC.

This clonotype showed up many times. The chain uses TRBV12-3 or TRBV12-4 and TRBJ2-3; 13 bases match TRBD2. Unmatched junction bases numbered 4, after V lost 2 bases and J lost 2 bases. This CDR3 has 17 amino acids. The CDR3 protein is CASSLTGTSGNTDTQYF. As DNA, the CDR3 is TGTGCCAGCAGTTTAACCGGGACTAGCGGGAACACAGATACGCAGTATTTT.

This clonotype was observed at least ten times. The V and J genes are TRBV10-3 and TRBJ1-1; no definite D call. The V gene lost 0 bases and the J gene lost 3 bases, with 20 bases spanning the gap. This CDR3 is 18 amino acids long. In germline, CDR1 is ENHRY, CDR2 SYGVKD. CDR3: CAISESYSAAGPDTEAFF. The CDR3 region has the DNA TGTGCCATCAGTGAGTCGTACTCGGCAGCCGGGCCCGACACTGAAGCTTTCTTT.

This clonotype showed up many times. The CDR3 loop reads CASSLDSQETQYF. Written as DNA, the CDR3 is TGTGCCAGCAGCTTGGATAGCCAAGAGACCCAGTACTTC. The chain employs TRBV5-6 and TRBJ2-5; D is unresolved. The CDR3 is made up of 13 amino acids. Germline V gives CDR1 SGHDT, CDR2 YYEEEE. The germline V and J ends were trimmed by 0 bases and 1 base, with 4 bases remaining between them.

Ten or more counts support this clonotype. This chain links TRBV11-2 with TRBJ2-1, with D perhaps TRBD2 (6 bases). The V gene's germline CDR1 is SGHAT and CDR2 FQNNGV. The CDR3 loop spans 12 amino acids. The ends were cut back, 4 bases at V and 8 bases at J, with 9 bases in the middle. CDR3 residues: CASSWREDEQFF. The CDR3 DNA is TGTGCCAGCAGCTGGCGGGAAGATGAGCAGTTCTTC.

At least ten counts were recorded for this clonotype. The chain uses TRBV7-9 and TRBJ2-3, with D possibly being TRBD2 (6 bases). This CDR3 has 13 amino acids. V was clipped by 5 bases and J by 6 bases, with 12 bases between them. Germline V CDR1 and CDR2: SEHNR, FQNEAQ (reference sequence). The CDR3 spells CASSPAAGDTQYF. Written as DNA, the CDR3 is TGTGCCAGCAGCCCAGCGGCGGGGGATACGCAGTATTTT. The variable domain in full, completed from reference TRBV7-9 and TRBJ2-3, reads DTGVSQNPRHKITKRGQNVTFRCDPISEHNRLYWYRQTLGQGPEFLTYFQNEAQLEKSRLLSDRFSAERPKGSFSTLEIQRTEQGDSAMYLCASSPAAGDTQYFGPGTRLTVL.

Many counts were recorded for this clonotype. The genes are TRBV20-1 and TRBJ2-3; no firm D call. Trimming removed 1 base from V and 4 bases from J, with 3 bases in between. The germline V gene encodes CDR1 DFQATT and CDR2 SNEGSKA (reference sequence). The CDR3 has 11 residues. CDR3: CSARVSDTQYF. CDR3 bases: TGCAGTGCTAGAGTATCAGATACGCAGTATTTT.

This clonotype appeared many times. CDR3 DNA sequence: TGTGCCAGCAGCTTATGGTCAGGGCTAAATGAAAAACTGTTTTTT. Translated, it gives CASSLWSGLNEKLFF. The chain has TRBV7-6 and TRBJ1-4; D is perhaps TRBD1 (5 bases). Germline lookup yields CDR1 SGHVS and CDR2 FNYEAQ. V lost 2 bases, J lost 5 bases, and 12 bases lay in between. The length of the CDR3 is 15 residues.

This clonotype occurred many times. V gene TRBV28 combines with J gene TRBJ2-2, with D unresolved. Germline V lookup: CDR1 MDHEN, CDR2 SYDVKM. The CDR3 consists of 13 residues. V was pared by 4 bases and J by 5 bases, with 8 bases between. The DNA of the CDR3 is TGTGCCAGCAGTTCAACAGCTACCGGGGAGCTGTTTTTT. Translation: CASSSTATGELFF.

Ten or more counts support this clonotype. This rearrangement joins TRBV5-1 to TRBJ2-3, with 8 bases matching TRBD2. Germline values: CDR1 SGHRS, CDR2 YFSETQ. With 4 bases clipped from V and 6 bases from J, the junction kept 7 bases outside the gene matches. The CDR3 totals 14 residues. The CDR3: CASSETSGSDTQYF. The CDR3 nucleotides are TGCGCCAGCAGCGAGACCAGCGGGAGTGATACGCAGTATTTT.

This clonotype showed up many times. The chain joins TRBV4-3 to TRBJ2-3; D unresolved. V was shortened by 3 bases and J by 0 bases, with 1 base between the two germline ends. There are 12 residues in the CDR3. Germline V gene data show CDR1 as LGHNA and CDR2 as YSLEER. This chain's CDR3 is CASSHSTDTQYF. The CDR3 bases are TGCGCCAGCAGCCATAGCACAGATACGCAGTATTTT.

This clonotype was picked up many times. The genes are TRBV20-1 and TRBJ1-2, with unresolved D. From germline, CDR1 is DFQATT and CDR2 SNEGSKA (reference sequence). This CDR3 spans 13 amino acids. V lost 0 bases, J lost 2 bases, and 7 bases lay in between. The CDR3 DNA is TGCAGTGCTAGAGATCCTGAAAACTATGGCTACACCTTC. It is translated as CSARDPENYGYTF.

This clonotype was counted many times. The chain recombines TRBV29-1 with TRBJ2-5, with 8 positions matching TRBD2. V lost 1 base to trimming and J lost 1 base; unmatched junction nucleotides: 5. This CDR3 comprises 15 residues. Germline V gene data show CDR1 as SQVTM and CDR2 as ANQGSEA. CDR3 loop: CSVEGGLAGQETQYF. CDR3 nucleotides: TGCAGCGTTGAAGGGGGGCTAGCGGGCCAAGAGACCCAGTACTTC.

This clonotype came up many times. This sequence joins TRBV4-2 and TRBJ2-7, with TRBD2 matching 9 bases. The CDR3 contains 16 residues. CDR1 LGHNA and CDR2 YNFKEQ come from the germline V gene. Trimming cost V 0 bases and J 0 bases; bases outside gene matches: 3. As DNA, the CDR3 is TGTGCCAGCAGCCAAGAAATAGCGGGAGCCTCCTACGAGCAGTACTTC. Translating it yields CASSQEIAGASYEQYF.

This clonotype was found many times. The rearrangement uses TRBV27 and TRBJ2-3; the match to TRBD2 covers 7 bases. Germline CDR1 reads MNHEY; CDR2 reads SMNVEV (reference sequence). This CDR3 is built from 15 residues. The J segment lost 7 bases and the V segment lost 0 bases, leaving 7 bases of the junction unmatched. CDR3 sequence (DNA): TGTGCCAGCAGTTTATCTTCTAGCGGCTCGCATACGCAGTATTTT. Encoded protein: CASSLSSSGSHTQYF.